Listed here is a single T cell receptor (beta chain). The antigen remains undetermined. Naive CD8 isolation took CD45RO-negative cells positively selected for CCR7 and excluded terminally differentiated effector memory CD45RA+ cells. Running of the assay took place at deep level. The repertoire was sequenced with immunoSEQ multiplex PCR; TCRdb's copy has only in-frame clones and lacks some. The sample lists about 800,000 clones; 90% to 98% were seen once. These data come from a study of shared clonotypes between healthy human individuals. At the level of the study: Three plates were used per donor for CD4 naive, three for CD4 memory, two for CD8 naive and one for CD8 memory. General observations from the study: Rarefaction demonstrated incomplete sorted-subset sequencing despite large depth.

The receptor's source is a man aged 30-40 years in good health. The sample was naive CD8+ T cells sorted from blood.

The CDR3 loop reads CAISESTGGETQYF. The DNA of the CDR3 is TGTGCCATCAGTGAGTCGACCGGAGGGGAGACCCAGTACTTC. V and J are TRBV10-3 and TRBJ2-5, with D perhaps matching TRBD2 (6 bases). V was clipped by 0 bases and J by 5 bases, with 10 bases between them. Germline values: CDR1 ENHRY, CDR2 SYGVKD. The CDR3 extends over 14 amino acids.